Below, 14 T cell receptor beta chains from the same sample are listed, as sequenced in a study of human T cells and chemical hapten exposure. Extraction of total RNA was performed on unfractionated whole blood. TCRdb re-called the 5' RACE reads through MiXCR, storing one row per CDR3 protein. Of 110,000 or so distinct CDR3 sequences in the sample, more than 15% were seen once. These receptors were collected from a human donor in good health.

This clonotype turned up a few times. The rearrangement uses TRBV25-1 and TRBJ2-1; D may be TRBD2 (5 bases). This CDR3 has 11 amino acids. CDR1 is MGHDK and CDR2 is SYGVNS in the germline V gene. Between the trimmed V and J ends, which lost 7 bases and 14 bases, there was a span of 15 bases. This CDR3 reads CASTEVGIKFF. The CDR3 DNA sequence: TGTGCCAGCACCGAGGTCGGGATCAAGTTCTTC.

This clonotype came up a few times. V and J are TRBV10-3 and TRBJ2-2; perhaps D is TRBD1 or TRBD2 (5 bases each). Germline V CDR1 and CDR2: ENHRY, SYGVKD. The CDR3 is made up of 16 amino acids. V shed 3 bases and J shed 6 bases, with 17 bases lying between them. The DNA of the CDR3 is TGTGCCATCAGTGACGGTTCAGGGAGTTTCGCCGGGGAGCTGTTTTTT. It yields the protein CAISDGSGSFAGELFF.

This clonotype has more than one count but fewer than ten. V gene TRBV4-1 combines with J gene TRBJ2-3; the D gene is possibly TRBD2 (6 bases). Trimming cost V 1 base and J 6 bases, with 11 bases left between them. CDR3 size: 14 residues. Looked up from germline, CDR1 is MGHRA and CDR2 is YSYEKL. The CDR3 DNA is TGCGCCAGCAGCCAAGTCTTCGCGGGGGATACGCAGTATTTT. Translated: CASSQVFAGDTQYF.

The rearrangement uses TRBV12-3 or TRBV12-4 and TRBJ1-5; 7 bases fit TRBD1. CDR3 length equals 15 residues. Trimming at V came to 5 bases and at J to 6 bases, leaving 10 bases not matched to a gene. CDR3 residues: CASSPGGGGRQPQHF. DNA for the CDR3: TGTGCCAGCAGTCCAGGGGGGGGGGGGCGTCAGCCCCAGCATTTT.

This clonotype was seen only a few times. The chain is built from TRBV10-3 and TRBJ1-4; D gene ambiguous. CDR3 length: 12 amino acids. Germline CDR1 ENHRY, CDR2 SYGVKD. V was trimmed by 5 bases and J by 10 bases, leaving 11 bases between them. In DNA form, the CDR3 reads TGTGCCATCAGTCCAGCAGTGGGAAAACTGTTTTTT. Its protein product is CAISPAVGKLFF.

This sequence joins TRBV11-2 and TRBJ1-2; D gene ambiguous. Germline CDR1 is SGHAT and CDR2 is FQNNGV. Trimming cost V 4 bases and J 0 bases, with 18 bases left between them. The CDR3 has 17 residues. CDR3 bases: TGTGCCAGCAGCTCCCCTGAATTCATACATCCTAACTATGGCTACACCTTC. Amino acids: CASSSPEFIHPNYGYTF.

This clonotype has more than one count but fewer than ten. V gene TRBV6-2 or TRBV6-3 combines with J gene TRBJ1-1; TRBD1 aligns across 9 bases. Germline loops: CDR1 MNHEY, CDR2 SVGEGT. CDR3 size: 14 residues. With 4 bases clipped from V and 5 bases from J, the junction kept 5 bases outside the gene matches. The CDR3 DNA is TGTGCCAGCAGTTCACAGGGGGCATTAACTGAAGCTTTCTTT. This gives the protein CASSSQGALTEAFF.

The chain recombines TRBV27 with TRBJ2-3, with D perhaps TRBD1 or TRBD2 (5 bases each). The germline V gene encodes CDR1 MNHEY and CDR2 SMNVEV (reference sequence). The V and J ends lost 1 base and 3 bases respectively, with 17 bases between them. The CDR3 is 17 amino acids. The CDR3 region is CASSLWGYSTGTDTQYF. Here the CDR3 DNA reads TGTGCCAGCAGTTTATGGGGGTACTCCACCGGTACAGATACGCAGTATTTT.

The CDR3 coding sequence is TGTGCCAGCAGGCTTAGATGGCGGGCTTTCTTT. Its translation is CASRLRWRAFF. The chain joins TRBV28 to TRBJ1-1; D remains unclear. The germline CDR1 and CDR2 sequences are MDHEN and SYDVKM. The V end was cut by 6 bases, the J end by 11 bases, with 13 bases between. The CDR3 extends over 11 amino acids.

This clonotype was seen a few times. The CDR3 protein is CASSIGRESVNEQFF. In DNA, the CDR3 is TGTGCCAGCAGTATAGGGAGGGAGAGCGTCAATGAGCAGTTCTTC. The V gene is TRBV27, the J gene TRBJ2-1; TRBD2 matches 7 bases. Germline V CDR1 and CDR2: MNHEY, SMNVEV (reference sequence). The CDR3 runs 15 residues. J gave up 6 bases and V 5 bases, and 10 bases lay outside the gene matches.

This clonotype was picked up a small number of times. The chain has TRBV9 and TRBJ2-1, with D maybe TRBD2 (6 bases). The germline gives CDR1 SGDLS, CDR2 YYNGEE. CDR3 size: 13 residues. Between the trimmed V and J ends, which lost 3 bases and 5 bases, there was a span of 9 bases. DNA for the CDR3: TGTGCCAGCAGCGGTAGCGGTCACAATGAGCAGTTCTTC. It is translated as CASSGSGHNEQFF.

This chain joins TRBV6-2 or TRBV6-3 and TRBJ2-2; D gene ambiguous. Germline-derived CDR1 and CDR2 are MNHEY and SVGEGT. The CDR3 is 15 residues long. V lost 2 bases, J lost 3 bases, and 10 bases lay in between. CDR3 protein: CASSYQRGDTGELFF. CDR3 nucleotides: TGTGCCAGCAGTTACCAGCGCGGAGACACCGGGGAGCTGTTTTTT.

The chain is built from TRBV11-2 and TRBJ2-7, with TRBD2 matching 9 bases. The V and J ends lost 4 bases and 6 bases, in that order; junction bases with no gene match: 13. Germline loops: CDR1 SGHAT, CDR2 FQNNGV. This CDR3 region has 16 residues. The DNA of the CDR3 is TGTGCCAGCAGCTCTAATCGACTAGCGGCCTGTCTCGAGCAGTACTTC. This sequence encodes CASSSNRLAACLEQYF.

The J gene is TRBJ2-7, the V gene TRBV30; 9 bases match TRBD2. This CDR3 is built from 18 residues. CDR1 is GTSNPN, CDR2 SVGIG, per germline (reference sequence). V lost 0 bases and J lost 3; bases outside the gene matches: 15. CDR3 coding DNA: TGTGCCTGGAGTGTAACCCTCCGGCGTAGCGGGAGACGCTACGAGCAGTACTTC. This encodes CAWSVTLRRSGRRYEQYF.